The clone carrying this T cell receptor beta chain was counted a few times. Study processing details: Reference gene primer amplification yielded estimated nucleated cell counts. TCRdb's table, derived via immunoSEQ multiplex PCR, lists solely in-frame clones and lacks some. That table supplies the V and J calls and clone size; D and trimming were determined from the DNA. This table holds around 100,000 clones, under 90% found once. This specimen comes from a study of blood T cell repertoires in COVID-19. The length of the CDR3 is 16 residues. V was shortened by 0 bases and J by 2 bases, with 15 bases between the two germline ends. Germline V gene sequence: CDR1 SGHNT, CDR2 YYREEE (reference sequence).

This receptor was obtained from a human donor in a cohort sampled during active COVID-19. The specimen was peripheral blood. The rearrangement joins TRBV5-4 to TRBJ2-7; D is undetermined. CDR3 residues: CASSLVARSLTYEQYF. The CDR3 DNA reads TGTGCCAGCAGCTTGGTGGCGAGGTCACTTACCTACGAGCAGTACTTC.